These 27 T cell receptor beta chains came from one sample sequenced in a study of T cell repertoires in cytomegalovirus infection. TCRdb fed the reads into MiXCR, producing one record per CDR3 protein. The data show about 900,000 distinct CDR3 sequences, with approximately 33% seen just once and 13% held by the top ten. These receptors' antigens are unknown. The specimen was cultured CD8+ T cells from PBMCs, collected from culture after CMV antigen stimulation. The source is a human donor in good health (CMV status not recorded). Some clones in this sample may be carry-over from other donors' samples.

This clonotype turned up a few times. The chain is built from TRBV7-9 and TRBJ1-1; D possibly corresponds to TRBD1 (5 bases). The V gene's germline CDR1 is SEHNR and CDR2 FQNEAQ (reference sequence). There are 17 residues in the CDR3. V was trimmed by 5 bases and J by 5 bases, leaving 24 bases between them. The CDR3 coding sequence is TGTGCCAGCAGCCAGGGCGGTAGGACTGATAAGAGGACTGAAGCTTTCTTT. It is translated as CASSQGGRTDKRTEAFF.

J is TRBJ1-2 and V is TRBV5-4, with D possibly being TRBD1 (5 bases). V gave up 5 bases and J gave up 8 bases, with 16 bases separating them. Germline V gene lookup returns CDR1 SGHNT and CDR2 YYREEE (reference sequence). This CDR3 region has 13 residues. Written as DNA, the CDR3 is TGTGCCAGCAGGAACCCGGGGGGGGAAGGCTACACCTTC. Translation gives CASRNPGGEGYTF. Supplemented by reference TRBV5-4 and TRBJ1-2, the full variable domain reads ETGVTQSPTHLIKTRGQQVTLRCSSQSGHNTVSWYQQALGQGPQFIFQYYREEENGRGNFPPRFSGLQFPNYSSELNVNALELDDSALYLCASRNPGGEGYTFGSGTRLTVV.

The sample holds a few counts of this clonotype. The rearrangement joins TRBV19 to TRBJ1-1; maybe TRBD1 (5 bases). This CDR3 is built from 13 residues. Germline V lookup: CDR1 LNHDA, CDR2 SQIVND (reference sequence). The V end lost 8 bases, the J end lost 4 bases, and 14 bases lay between the germline ends. The CDR3 DNA follows: TGTGCCAGTGGTGCGGGGGTTGGCACTGAAGCTTTCTTT. Translation: CASGAGVGTEAFF.

In this sample, this clonotype turned up a few times. V gene TRBV19 combines with J gene TRBJ1-1; no definite D call. The CDR3 consists of 14 residues. The germline V gene encodes CDR1 LNHDA and CDR2 SQIVND (reference sequence). Deletions cut 7 bases from V and 5 bases from J, with 17 bases between. The CDR3 region is CASTNPAWRTEAFF. DNA for the CDR3: TGTGCCAGTACCAATCCGGCCTGGAGGACTGAAGCTTTCTTT.

The chain employs TRBV5-1 and TRBJ2-1; D remains unclear. The CDR3 covers 14 residues. The germline CDR1 and CDR2 sequences are SGHRS and YFSETQ. Trimming left V 7 bases short and J 5 bases short, with 16 bases between. The CDR3 DNA is TGCGCCAGCTCTTCTTGGCAGATCGACAATGAGCAGTTCTTC. Translating gives CASSSWQIDNEQFF. The complete variable domain, with remaining parts taken from reference TRBV5-1 and TRBJ2-1, reads KAGVTQTPRYLIKTRGQQVTLSCSPISGHRSVSWYQQTPGQGLQFLFEYFSETQRNKGNFPGRFSGRQFSNSRSEMNVSTLELGDSALYLCASSSWQIDNEQFFGPGTRLTVL.

This clonotype occurred a few times. The rearrangement joins TRBV4-2 to TRBJ1-5; D remains unclear. CDR1 is LGHNA, CDR2 YNFKEQ, per germline. The CDR3 spans 16 residues. Deletions cut 2 bases from V and 3 bases from J, with 14 bases between. CDR3 bases: TGTGCCAGCAGCCAAAGTATACAGCCAGTCAATCAGCCCCAGCATTTT. Protein product: CASSQSIQPVNQPQHF.

This clonotype has a handful of counts. V gene TRBV19 combines with J gene TRBJ1-1, with TRBD1 as a possible D gene (5 bases). V was trimmed by 8 bases and J by 1 base, leaving 8 bases between them. Germline-derived CDR1 and CDR2 are LNHDA and SQIVND (reference sequence). The CDR3 consists of 12 residues. CDR3 region: CASVGGNTEAFF. The CDR3 nucleotides read TGTGCCAGTGTCGGGGGGAACACTGAAGCTTTCTTT.

Ten or more counts support this clonotype. This chain uses TRBV7-6 with TRBJ2-7; no firm D call. The CDR3 loop spans 12 amino acids. CDR1 SGHVS and CDR2 FNYEAQ come from the germline V gene. The ends were cut back, 1 base at V and 3 bases at J, with 4 bases in the middle. CDR3 DNA sequence: TGTGCCAGCAGCTTAGAATACTACGAGCAGTACTTC. Its protein is CASSLEYYEQYF. Based on the CDR3 plus reference TRBV7-6 and TRBJ2-7, the full variable domain is GAGVSQSPRYKVTKRGQDVALRCDPISGHVSLYWYRQALGQGPEFLTYFNYEAQQDKSGLPNDRFSAERPEGSISTLTIQRTEQRDSAMYRCASSLEYYEQYFGPGTRLTVT.

V is TRBV10-3 and J is TRBJ2-5; 8 bases line up with TRBD1. Germline V gives CDR1 ENHRY, CDR2 SYGVKD. The length of the CDR3 is 17 residues. V shed 0 bases and J 4 bases; nucleotides not matched to a gene: 10. CDR3 DNA sequence: TGTGCCATCAGTGAGTCGAATAAGCAGGGGGCAGGAGAGACCCAGTACTTC. It yields the protein CAISESNKQGAGETQYF.

The CDR3 nucleotides are TGCAGCTTCAGACAGGGGGCGGGCGAGACCCAGTACTTC. This translates into CSFRQGAGETQYF. This chain joins TRBV29-1 and TRBJ2-5, with TRBD1 matching over 10 bases. Germline CDR1 is SQVTM and CDR2 is ANQGSEA. V shed 8 bases, J shed 5 bases, and the junction held 8 bases outside the gene matches. The CDR3 loop spans 13 amino acids.

The genes are TRBV7-6 and TRBJ1-1, with a possible D match to TRBD1 (5 bases). Germline values: CDR1 SGHVS, CDR2 FNYEAQ. With 7 bases removed from V and 1 base from J, the gap between germline ends came to 10 bases. The CDR3 length is 13 residues. CDR3: CASKSTGNTEAFF. CDR3 DNA: TGTGCCAGCAAAAGCACAGGGAACACTGAAGCTTTCTTT.

In nucleotides, the CDR3 is TGTGCCAGCAGGGCCGGACACCTCAATGAGCAGTTCTTC. Its translation is CASRAGHLNEQFF. This chain links TRBV7-8 with TRBJ2-1; D possibly corresponds to TRBD1 (5 bases). Looked up from germline, CDR1 is SGHVS and CDR2 is FQNEAQ. This CDR3 contains 13 residues. Trimming took off 6 bases at V and 6 bases at J, with 12 bases between the two ends.

V usage is TRBV14 and J usage is TRBJ2-3; possible D gene TRBD1, 5 bases. With 2 bases removed from V and 6 bases from J, the gap between germline ends came to 12 bases. Germline CDR1 is SGHDN and CDR2 is FVKESK. The CDR3 has 14 residues. This CDR3 reads CASSQTGSGDTQYF. For the CDR3, the DNA is TGTGCCAGCAGCCAAACAGGATCCGGTGATACGCAGTATTTT.

The chain uses TRBV4-1 and TRBJ1-2, with D possibly being TRBD1 (6 bases). V shed 3 bases and J shed 4 bases, with 18 bases lying between them. Germline V lookup: CDR1 MGHRA, CDR2 YSYEKL. CDR3 length: 16 residues. The DNA of the CDR3 is TGCGCCAGCAGCCATCCGGGACAAGCAACCTTCTATGGCTACACCTTC. The encoded protein is CASSHPGQATFYGYTF.

V and J are TRBV12-3 or TRBV12-4 and TRBJ2-4, with D possibly TRBD2 on 5 matching bases. The CDR3 loop spans 18 amino acids. V lost 3 bases and J 0 bases, leaving 18 bases between the germline ends. The CDR3 sequence: CASSFSLSSGLAKNIQYF. CDR3 DNA sequence: TGTGCCAGCAGTTTTTCTTTGTCGAGCGGACTAGCCAAAAACATTCAGTACTTC.

The rearrangement uses TRBV12-3 or TRBV12-4 and TRBJ2-7; D uncertain. Between the trimmed V and J ends, which lost 3 bases and 2 bases, there was a span of 5 bases. The CDR3 contains 12 residues. The CDR3 nucleotides read TGTGCCAGCAGTTTCTCCACCTACGAGCAGTACGTC. Translated, it gives CASSFSTYEQYV.

V gene TRBV4-1 combines with J gene TRBJ1-5; 9 positions agree with TRBD1. The CDR3 has 15 residues. Germline values: CDR1 MGHRA, CDR2 YSYEKL. V dropped 3 bases and J dropped 6; count of bases not matched to a gene: 6. This CDR3 reads CASSHNTGGGQPQHF. The CDR3 DNA reads as TGCGCCAGCAGCCACAACACAGGGGGCGGTCAGCCCCAGCATTTT.

The rearrangement joins TRBV7-6 to TRBJ1-5; D not certain. The CDR3 consists of 12 residues. Per germline, CDR1 SGHVS and CDR2 FNYEAQ. The V gene lost 4 bases and the J gene lost 13 bases, with 14 bases spanning the gap. In nucleotides, the CDR3 is TGTGCCAGCAGCTGGGCCGGCGAAACTCAGCATTTT. Amino acid sequence: CASSWAGETQHF.

The V call is TRBV6-6, the J call TRBJ2-2, with 9 bases identical to TRBD2. The germline V gene has CDR1 MNHNY and CDR2 SVGAGI (reference sequence). This CDR3 has 20 amino acids. With 6 bases clipped from V and 3 bases from J, the junction kept 20 bases outside the gene matches. DNA for the CDR3: TGTGCCAGCAGGGGCCTGGGACTAGCCCAACCGCCGGGCGACACCGGGGAGCTGTTTTTT. This gives the protein CASRGLGLAQPPGDTGELFF.

The chain couples TRBV11-2 to TRBJ2-1; 10 bases match TRBD1. Germline CDR1 is SGHAT and CDR2 is FQNNGV. The V gene end was trimmed by 5 bases and the J gene end by 10 bases; junction bases not matched to a gene: 5. The CDR3 covers 13 residues. Written as DNA, the CDR3 is TGTGCCAGCAGCATGACAGGGGGCCGGGAGCAGTTCTTC. This encodes CASSMTGGREQFF.

The chain employs TRBV7-9 and TRBJ1-1; possible D gene TRBD1, 5 bases. This CDR3 has 16 residues. V was clipped by 2 bases and J by 0 bases, with 13 bases between them. Germline V gene data show CDR1 as SEHNR and CDR2 as FQNEAQ (reference sequence). CDR3: CASSLTGGGLNTEAFF. The CDR3 coding sequence is TGTGCCAGCAGCTTAACGGGGGGGGGATTGAACACTGAAGCTTTCTTT. The full variable domain, its missing parts supplied by reference TRBV7-9 and TRBJ1-1, is DTGVSQNPRHKITKRGQNVTFRCDPISEHNRLYWYRQTLGQGPEFLTYFQNEAQLEKSRLLSDRFSAERPKGSFSTLEIQRTEQGDSAMYLCASSLTGGGLNTEAFFGQGTRLTVV.

This clonotype was counted between two and nine times. The DNA of the CDR3 is TGTGCCAGCAGTTTCGGGCAGGCGGATTCACCCCTCCACTTT. Translated, it gives CASSFGQADSPLHF. The chain couples TRBV27 to TRBJ1-6; D is unresolved. The germline V gene encodes CDR1 MNHEY and CDR2 SMNVEV (reference sequence). CDR3 length: 14 residues. Trimming took off 3 bases at V and 8 bases at J, with 11 bases between the two ends.

This clonotype turned up a few times. The V call is TRBV6-1, the J call TRBJ2-1; tentatively, D is TRBD1 (6 bases). Germline V gene sequence: CDR1 MNHNS, CDR2 SASEGT. Trimming removed 4 bases at V and 4 bases at J, with 8 bases between. The CDR3 sequence is 13 residues long. The CDR3 region is CASSGQEYNEQFF. Here the CDR3 DNA reads TGTGCCAGCAGTGGACAGGAGTACAATGAGCAGTTCTTC.

This clonotype was counted between two and nine times. The chain carries TRBV27 and TRBJ2-1, with D perhaps matching TRBD1 (6 bases). This CDR3 spans 14 amino acids. Germline values: CDR1 MNHEY, CDR2 SMNVEV (reference sequence). Between the trimmed V and J ends, which lost 3 bases and 8 bases, there was a span of 14 bases. CDR3 sequence (DNA): TGTGCCAGCAGTTTTTACCTACAGGGCGATGAGCAGTTCTTC. It specifies CASSFYLQGDEQFF.

The chain links TRBV6-1 to TRBJ1-5; possible D gene TRBD1, 6 bases. This CDR3 has 14 residues. Germline assignment: CDR1 MNHNS and CDR2 SASEGT. V lost 6 bases and J 2 bases, leaving 11 bases between the germline ends. CDR3 bases: TGTGCCAGCAGGACCCCAGGGGGCAATCAGCCCCAGCATTTT. Translating it yields CASRTPGGNQPQHF.

With regard to this clonotype: A much larger clone is a single base away; this may be a read error. V and J are TRBV5-6 and TRBJ1-1; D is possibly TRBD1 (5 bases). Germline CDR1 SGHDT, CDR2 YYEEEE. There are 13 residues in the CDR3. The CDR3 DNA sequence: TGTGCCGGCAGGGACGCGGAATTCACTGAAGCTTTCTTT. Translated, it gives CAGRDAEFTEAFF.

The CDR3 region is CASSPGRGFNEQFF. The CDR3 DNA follows: TGTGCCAGCAGCCCCGGTAGGGGCTTCAATGAGCAGTTCTTC. V usage is TRBV7-3 and J usage is TRBJ2-1; tentatively, D is TRBD1 (5 bases). This CDR3 comprises 14 residues. Germline CDR1 and CDR2: SGHTA and FQGTGA. Trimming removed 5 bases at V and 6 bases at J, with 14 bases between.